This TCR beta chain was captured by sequencing in a study of memory B cells and T cells in multiple sclerosis. Regarding the study as a whole: Normalization was needed because clone-set size differences affected shared clonotype counts.

CDR1 and CDR2 (germline): MNHEY, SMNVEV (reference sequence). V dropped 7 bases and J dropped 8; count of bases not matched to a gene: 13. This CDR3 is 15 amino acids long. The method was immunoSEQ multiplex PCR; TCRdb's version includes in-frame clones alone and lacks a portion of them. The table shows 11,000 to 15,000 clones, with 60% to 80% occurring only once. A word on this clone: Its antigen remains unidentified.

Sequenced material: memory (CD45RO+) CD4+ T cells from blood. This sequence joins TRBV27 and TRBJ2-3; 9 nucleotides line up with TRBD2. The receptor comes from a human donor with multiple sclerosis. The CDR3, as DNA: TGTGCCAGCACCTCCTACGCGGGGGGGGGTAGTACGCAGTATTTT. It yields the protein CASTSYAGGGSTQYF.